This T cell receptor (beta chain) originates from a study of blood T cell repertoires in COVID-19. About the study: Spain, Italy and the United States supplied samples that represented acute and convalescent COVID-19.

During the 2 weeks before they entered the study, exposed participants had met someone with a PCR-confirmed or clinician-diagnosed COVID-19 case. Study processing details: How many nucleated cells were present was estimated from reference gene primer amplification. Profiled with immunoSEQ multiplex PCR; TCRdb holds only in-frame clones, not every one. V and J calls and clone size are those listed in that table; D and trimming were worked out from the DNA. The sample consists of over 200,000 clones, approximately 86% of them appearing once. Per germline, CDR1 SGHAT and CDR2 FQNNGV. V was trimmed by 0 bases and J by 4 bases, leaving 9 bases between them. The CDR3 has 14 amino acids.

Sequenced sample: PBMCs or T cells enriched from blood (not recorded which). The chain recombines TRBV11-2 with TRBJ2-5; D not certain. This TCR came from a woman in her 30s who had been exposed to COVID-19. Written as DNA, the CDR3 is TGTGCCAGCAGCTTAGATTTGGGCTCAGAGACCCAGTACTTC. It yields the protein CASSLDLGSETQYF.